Listed below are T cell receptor beta chains from one sample, sequenced in a study of blood T cell repertoires in COVID-19. Repertoires were generated with immunoSEQ multiplex PCR, while TCRdb's copy carries only in-frame clones and drops some. The data hold about 350,000 clones, with about 90% observed a single time. The sequenced sample was PBMCs or T cells enriched from blood (not recorded which). The receptors were gathered from a young woman who had recovered from COVID-19. Both conserved end residues are part of each CDR3. D genes are given only for firm matches. Not all rows give a size; the values are once, few, many and, for expanded clones, a class.

CDR3aa,CDR3nt,j_gene,d_gene,v_gene,abundance
CASSLVVDWGPSTQYF,TGTGCCAGCAGCTTAGTGGTTGACTGGGGGCCCAGTACGCAGTATTTT,TRBJ2-3,.,TRBV7-8,.
CASSLLVHGGNQPQHF,TGTGCCAGCAGTTTATTGGTCCACGGGGGCAATCAGCCCCAGCATTTT,TRBJ1-5,.,TRBV27,.
CASGAMNTEAFF,TGTGCCAGCGGGGCCATGAACACTGAAGCTTTCTTT,TRBJ1-1,.,TRBV12-3/TRBV12-4,.
CASSEWGGTGNQPQHF,TGTGCCAGCAGTGAATGGGGAGGTACTGGCAATCAGCCCCAGCATTTT,TRBJ1-5,.,TRBV25-1,.
CASSQATGGAYEQYF,TGTGCCAGCAGCCAAGCGACAGGTGGGGCCTACGAGCAGTACTTC,TRBJ2-7,.,TRBV3-1/TRBV3-2,.
CASSQEEGQETQYF,TGTGCCAGCAGCCAAGAAGAGGGTCAAGAGACCCAGTACTTC,TRBJ2-5,.,TRBV3-1/TRBV3-2,.
CSAIQAWDTEAFF,TGCAGCGCCATTCAGGCGTGGGACACTGAAGCTTTCTTT,TRBJ1-1,.,TRBV29-1,.
CASSVVASTDTQYF,TGTGCCAGCAGCGTAGTAGCCAGCACAGATACGCAGTATTTT,TRBJ2-3,.,TRBV9,.
CASSYGRGRGTDTQYF,TGTGCCAGCAGTTACGGCAGGGGGCGGGGCACAGATACGCAGTATTTT,TRBJ2-3,TRBD1,TRBV6-2/TRBV6-3,.
CASSLVQGLAGSRSYEQYF,TGTGCCAGCAGCTTAGTACAAGGACTAGCGGGGTCCCGATCCTACGAGCAGTACTTC,TRBJ2-7,TRBD2,TRBV7-2,.
CASSQGRSLPYGYTF,TGTGCCAGCAGTCAAGGTCGGAGCCTCCCCTATGGCTACACCTTC,TRBJ1-2,.,TRBV11-2,once
CASSQDRVLTDTQYF,TGCGCCAGCAGCCAAGATCGTGTCCTCACAGATACGCAGTATTTT,TRBJ2-3,.,TRBV4-3,.
CASSLGGTYNSPLHF,TGTGCCAGCAGTCTAGGAGGGACCTATAATTCACCCCTCCACTTT,TRBJ1-6,.,TRBV6-5,.
CASSLRGREKLFF,TGTGCCAGCAGCTTACGAGGGCGTGAAAAACTGTTTTTT,TRBJ1-4,.,TRBV7-2,.
CASSSLRTDLYEQYF,TGTGCCAGCAGCAGCCTACGGACAGATCTCTACGAGCAGTACTTC,TRBJ2-7,.,TRBV7-2,.
CATSAVTGVNEQFF,TGTGCCACCAGTGCTGTGACAGGGGTCAATGAGCAGTTCTTC,TRBJ2-1,TRBD1,TRBV24-1,once
CATSRQGGDNEQFF,TGTGCCACCAGCCGACAGGGGGGGGACAATGAGCAGTTCTTC,TRBJ2-1,TRBD1,TRBV10-3,.
CASSPHINEKLFF,TGTGCCAGCAGTCCACACATTAATGAAAAACTGTTTTTT,TRBJ1-4,.,TRBV6-5,.
CASSAHRGLEKLFF,TGTGCCAGCAGTGCTCACAGGGGGCTGGAAAAACTGTTTTTT,TRBJ1-4,TRBD1,TRBV28,.
CASSMSRGSSYNEQFF,TGTGCCAGTAGTATGTCCAGGGGAAGCTCCTACAATGAGCAGTTCTTC,TRBJ2-1,.,TRBV19,.
CASSSDRAYEQYF,TGTGCCAGCAGCTCGGACAGGGCCTACGAGCAGTACTTC,TRBJ2-7,TRBD1,TRBV5-8,once
CASSFRGRGGTEAFF,TGTGCCAGCAGTTTTCGAGGGCGCGGGGGCACTGAAGCTTTCTTT,TRBJ1-1,.,TRBV28,.
CASSQDSGAGELFF,TGCGCCAGCAGCCAAGATTCGGGGGCCGGGGAGCTGTTTTTT,TRBJ2-2,.,TRBV4-3,.
CASSETKRDYGYTF,TGTGCCAGCAGTGAAACGAAACGGGACTATGGCTACACCTTC,TRBJ1-2,.,TRBV2,.
CSVAPGFTF,TGCAGCGTTGCCCCAGGGTTTACCTTC,TRBJ1-2,.,TRBV29-1,.
CASSFSSNQPQHF,TGTGCCAGCAGTTTCAGTAGCAATCAGCCCCAGCATTTT,TRBJ1-5,.,TRBV28,.
CASAPGGSSNEQYF,TGTGCCAGCGCGCCGGGGGGAAGCAGTAACGAGCAGTACTTC,TRBJ2-7,TRBD2,TRBV11-3,.
CASRDSTSNQPQHF,TGTGCCAGCCGGGACAGTACAAGCAATCAGCCCCAGCATTTT,TRBJ1-5,TRBD1,TRBV10-3,.
CASSIAGSRQPQHF,TGTGCCAGTAGTATAGCAGGGTCTCGCCAGCCCCAGCATTTT,TRBJ1-5,.,TRBV19,.
CAWRTGSYGYTF,TGTGCCTGGAGGACAGGGTCCTATGGCTACACCTTC,TRBJ1-2,TRBD1,TRBV30,.
CASSPEQGAPNSPLHF,TGTGCCAGCAGTCCGGAACAGGGGGCGCCTAATTCACCCCTCCACTTT,TRBJ1-6,TRBD1,TRBV28,.
CASSLGGAVYNEQFF,TGTGCCAGCAGCTTAGGGGGGGCGGTTTACAATGAGCAGTTCTTC,TRBJ2-1,.,TRBV5-5,once
CASSIDRGGGGNTIYF,TGTGCCAGCTCGATCGACAGGGGCGGTGGTGGAAACACCATATATTTT,TRBJ1-3,TRBD1,TRBV18,once
CASSLFSQDYGYTF,TGTGCCAGCAGCTTATTCTCACAAGACTATGGCTACACCTTC,TRBJ1-2,.,TRBV7-2,.
CASSLSGVQETQYF,TGTGCCAGCAGTTTATCCGGTGTCCAAGAGACCCAGTACTTC,TRBJ2-5,.,TRBV27,.
CASSRRGGELFF,TGTGCCAGCAGCCGCAGGGGCGGGGAGCTGTTTTTT,TRBJ2-2,.,TRBV7-6,.
CASSLDSPLNTEAFF,TGTGCCAGCAGTTTGGACAGCCCATTGAACACTGAAGCTTTCTTT,TRBJ1-1,.,TRBV6-5,.
CAWRRGWGGVNEQFF,TGTGCCTGGAGACGAGGATGGGGCGGAGTTAATGAGCAGTTCTTC,TRBJ2-1,.,TRBV30,.
CASSSDGGYYNEQFF,TGTGCCAGCAGCTCAGACGGGGGATACTACAATGAGCAGTTCTTC,TRBJ2-1,.,TRBV7-9,.
CASSYGLAGASSYNEQFF,TGTGCCAGCAGCTACGGACTAGCGGGCGCCAGCTCCTACAATGAGCAGTTCTTC,TRBJ2-1,TRBD2,TRBV9,.
CAAGSQGEHQPQHF,TGTGCCGCGGGTTCACAGGGGGAACATCAGCCCCAGCATTTT,TRBJ1-5,TRBD1,TRBV10-3,.
CATTPRGQGNQPQHF,TGTGCCACCACACCGAGAGGACAGGGCAATCAGCCCCAGCATTTT,TRBJ1-5,TRBD1,TRBV19,.